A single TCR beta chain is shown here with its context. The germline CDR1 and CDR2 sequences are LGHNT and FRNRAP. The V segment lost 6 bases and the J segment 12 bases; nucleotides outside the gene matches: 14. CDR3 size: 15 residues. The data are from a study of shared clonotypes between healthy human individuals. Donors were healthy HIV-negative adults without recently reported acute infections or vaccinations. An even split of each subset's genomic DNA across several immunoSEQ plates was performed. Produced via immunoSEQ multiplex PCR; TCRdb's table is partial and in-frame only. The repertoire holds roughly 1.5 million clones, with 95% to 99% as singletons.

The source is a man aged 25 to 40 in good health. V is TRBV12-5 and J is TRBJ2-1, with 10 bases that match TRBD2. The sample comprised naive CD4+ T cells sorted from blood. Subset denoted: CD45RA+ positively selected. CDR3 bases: TGTGCTAGTGGGTCCGAGGTGACTAGCGGGCGGGGGCAGTTCTTC. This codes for CASGSEVTSGRGQFF. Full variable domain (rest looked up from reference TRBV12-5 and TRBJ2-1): DARVTQTPRHKVTEMGQEVTMRCQPILGHNTVFWYRQTMMQGLELLAYFRNRAPLDDSGMPKDRFSAEMPDATLATLKIQPSEPRDSAVYFCASGSEVTSGRGQFFGPGTRLTVL.